Described below is a single T cell receptor (beta chain) sequence and its context. Its antigen has not been determined. Base qualities are not provided; no much larger clone lies one nucleotide away. The library was prepared using the immunoSEQ multiplex PCR assay. The multiplex PCR relied on a mix of 60 forward primers for TCR Vbeta segments and 13 reverse primers for TCR Jbeta segments. The CDR3 region of rearranged TCR beta genes was amplified from genomic DNA by a multiplex PCR assay. The amplified TCR beta libraries were sequenced on the Illumina HiSeq System as 87-base-pair reads. The study's processing was this. A later analysis counted tens of millions of unique TCR beta chains across the 550 to 700 repertoires, and 9 million to 14 million of these chains were shared by at least two donors. Raw reads were error-corrected and collapsed into unique sequences by a nearest-neighbor algorithm in which closely related sequences were merged to remove PCR and sequencing errors. Alignment of CDR3 sequences to IMGT reference sequences was used to assign V, D and J gene segments. For a sequence to be retained, at least a six-nucleotide match to both a V gene segment and a J gene segment was required. Rearrangements were called productive when the CDR3 lacked stop codons and stayed in frame with V and J; all others were non-productive. Following IMGT convention, CDR3 was defined as the stretch from the second conserved V-encoded cysteine up to the conserved J-encoded phenylalanine. The earlier analysis of 500 to 600 of the donors excluded sequences that lacked an unambiguous match to a single V gene segment. In an earlier analysis of 587 of the donors, V segments were called functional above 56.7% productive rearrangements and were called segregating when the between-donor standard deviation exceeded 5%. A statistical classification framework was developed to diagnose cytomegalovirus status using the catalog of TCR beta chain sequences. A later analysis assigned V and J genes by comparing TCR nucleotide sequences with IMGT/GENE-DB human TR gene sequences. In a later analysis, CDR3 sequences and most-parsimonious VDJ recombination scenarios were assigned using the TCRdist pipeline. In a later analysis, every TCR beta chain was defined by the combination of its CDR3 amino acid sequence and its V-gene family, and reads without a unique V-gene family were dropped. To address suspected cross-contamination and a sequencing artifact, a later analysis removed 450 to 700 highly shared, low-generation-probability nucleotide sequences. For each public chain, a later analysis derived a clonal expansion index from normalized ranks of inferred template counts within each repertoire. Generation probabilities in a later analysis came from a VDJ recombination model fitted to out-of-frame rearrangements, and those results were checked against IGoR. A later analysis scored TCR-TCR, TCR-HLA and TCR-CMV co-occurrence with hypergeometric tests, applying a repertoire-size bias correction to TCR pairs. In a later analysis, false discovery rates were estimated by permuting HLA or CMV assignments 20 times. A later analysis grouped co-occurring TCRs with DBSCAN, adding TCRdist sequence similarity when clustering within HLA-allele-positive subsets. Co-occurrence clustering excluded repertoires with fewer than 30,000 or more than 120,000 public chains, plus five with anomalous nucleotide sharing. The source is immuneACCESS, and TCRdb retained only in-frame sequences with V and J called. Part of the clones is not carried over; for the studies checked, unresolved V genes explain less than half of this, and the remainder is unexplained. The DNA gave D and trimming, while V, J and clone size come from that table. For this sample there are about 140,000 clones; under 85% appear just once. Of the sample, approximately 0.9% falls within the top ten clones.

The cohort consisted of 666 healthy bone marrow donors. Cohort members were all nominally healthy when sampled, although unrecorded immune exposures were likely present. The donor tested CMV seronegative and was one of the 352 seronegative cohort members. Every donor gave a peripheral blood sample, and the peripheral blood mononuclear cells from that sample were used for TCR beta sequencing. The Qiagen DNeasy Blood Extraction Kit was used to extract genomic DNA from the blood cell samples. This entry belongs to a study of cytomegalovirus exposure and HLA in healthy donors listed by TCRdb under 2017. The study in broad terms: An earlier analysis of several hundred of the donors reported about 300 Gb of sequence data and 117 million unique TCR beta sequences obtained from about 179 million T cells. To study patterns of TCR occurrence, a later analysis re-analyzed previously published TCR beta repertoires from around 660 donors and added high-resolution HLA genotyping. Roughly five DR-DQ haplotypes were treated as single units for association and clustering because of strong linkage in the cohort. The study aimed to test whether cataloging public T cell receptors could reveal signatures of past pathogen exposure. The number of typed donors differed by locus: roughly 629-630 for A, B, C, DRB1 and DQB1; 522 for DQA1; around 580 for DPA1; and roughly 450 for DPB1. Genome-wide SNP genotypes for about three fifths of the 666 donors were used in a later genetic analysis, which treated that subset as a discovery cohort. In addition to the first cohort of about 650 subjects, a separate validation cohort of around 110 different subjects was used. Around 300 gigabases of sequencing data and tens of millions of unique TCR sequences were included in an early release covering around 650 HLA-typed donors. The later analysis used no new phenotypic data to find candidate immune exposures, relying instead on TCR beta sequences and their occurrence across donors. Alongside the repertoire data, information on donor age, sex, ethnicity and CMV serostatus was compiled. Of the roughly 400 genotyped donors, over 80% were placed in the genetic ancestry cluster associated with self-reported Caucasian donors. All discovery cohort repertoires had been generated on a single sequencing platform. Across around 400 genotyped donors of the cohort, an average of approximately 240,000 unique TCR beta nucleotide sequences per donor were sequenced, and approximately 17% of those sequences were non-productive. To predict cytomegalovirus infection status, the study combined high-throughput TCR immunosequencing, statistical association of individual TCRs with disease status, and machine learning. An earlier analysis of around 580 of the donors used high-throughput TCR beta sequencing to judge whether each TCR beta V gene segment behaved as functional or pseudogenic. Both class I and class II loci were covered by HLA typing, at four-digit resolution. The study profiled the T cell repertoires of hundreds of subjects by immunosequencing and related them to cytomegalovirus serostatus. The paper as a whole reports these results and caveats: It was suggested by the authors that the approach could potentially be generalized to other disease states and immunological phenotypes. In a later analysis, several top co-occurrence clusters were reported to appear linked to parvovirus B19, influenza, CMV and Epstein-Barr virus. An association between a missense DCLRE1C variant and V-gene and J-gene trimming of TCR beta chains was found in a later genetic analysis and replicated in an independent cohort. Sequencing depth was assumed to be roughly uniform across donors in the presence/absence analyses, though that assumption may not hold. The cohort was sequenced for TCR beta chains only, and without alpha or paired-chain data the features that could be detected were limited. CMV serostatus was the only immune exposure information available for the cohort. Most TCR sequences were seen in very few donors, while some public TCRs were found in many individuals. In the study, around 150 TCR beta chains were listed as associated with cytomegalovirus. A further reported finding was that TCR beta sequences accurately predicted the HLA-A and HLA-B alleles for most subjects in the first cohort. A later analysis found that TCR association rates varied across HLA loci, with DRB1 alleles showing the most associated TCRs and HLA-C alleles the fewest. Correlated functional status among segregating V segments might be attributable to linkage disequilibrium, but an unknown experimental factor could not be ruled out. Because HLA typing was missing for some donors at each locus, association tests included only the typed subset. Most CMV-associated TCR beta chains appeared to be HLA-restricted in a later analysis, and the HLA associations seemed to be driven largely by CMV exposure. In a later analysis, HLA-associated TCR beta chains were found to be more clonally expanded and to have lower generation probabilities than equally common non-associated chains. When HLA alleles, especially DR and DQ, strongly co-occurred, attributing TCR associations to individual alleles was difficult. Broadly in line with IMGT annotations, most TCR beta V segments showed up in productive rearrangements about 87% or about 30% of the time in an earlier analysis of 450 to 750 of the donors. Cytomegalovirus status was reported to be diagnosed by the classifier with high specificity and sensitivity in both the original and validation cohorts. Compared with the roughly 670-donor mean, donors in an Asian-associated ancestry cluster had fewer N-insertions in productive TCRs, according to a later genetic analysis. Because counts were too low, seventeen rarely observed V segments, including chromosome 9 orphons, were excluded from the earlier analysis of some 540 of the donors. At a false discovery rate of 0.05, a later analysis linked 15,000 to 20,000 TCR beta sequences to specific HLA alleles. A few of the identified cytomegalovirus-associated TCR beta chains were confirmed in vitro to be specific for cytomegalovirus antigens. Some IMGT-functional V segments, including TRBV6-2 and TRBV6-3, could not be distinguished by the 87-base-pair reads and were therefore excluded. A cluster of highly shared sequence variants was judged likely to be a technical artifact of the sequencing pipeline.

Here V drops 0 bases and J drops 7 bases, and the junction holds 8 bases not matched to any gene. CDR1 SGHDT and CDR2 YYEEEE were looked up in the germline V gene. The CDR3 runs 15 amino acids, cysteine and phenylalanine included. Of all the DNA, just the CDR3 is kept, 45 bases in frame from base 1. Sample: PBMCs. The receptor's source is a man younger than 35 in good health and CMV-seronegative. The chain links TRBV5-6 with TRBJ1-2; TRBD1 matches 8 bases in the middle. The DNA sequence reads TGTGCCAGCAGCTTGGCCGCAGGGGGCCTTCCTGGCTACACCTTC. Its protein reads: CASSLAAGGLPGYTF.